Each of the 9 T cell receptor beta chains below was sequenced from the same sample in a study of identical twins. In TCRdb, the 5' RACE reads were re-called with MiXCR into one record per CDR3 protein. The sample yields hundreds of thousands of distinct CDR3 sequences, 24% seen once. These data also formed part of another study, on T cells expressing NK-cell markers.

Input material: CD4+ T cells sorted from blood. The receptor set was obtained from a woman younger than 30 in good health.

The rearrangement joins TRBV9 to TRBJ2-1; 10 positions match TRBD2. This CDR3 spans 16 amino acids. Germline CDR1 and CDR2: SGDLS and YYNGEE. After removal of 0 bases from V and 9 bases from J, the junction contained 9 bases not matched to a gene. The DNA for the CDR3 is TGTGCCAGCAGCGTAGTAGGTTCTAGCGGGAGACCTGAGCAGTTCTTC. It codes for CASSVVGSSGRPEQFF.

The rearrangement uses TRBV2 and TRBJ2-3, with a weak D call TRBD2 (5 bases). The ends were cut back, 1 base at V and 6 bases at J, with 8 bases in the middle. The CDR3 has 13 amino acids. The germline gives CDR1 SNHLY, CDR2 FYNNEI. The CDR3 loop reads CASSEDLADTQYF. The CDR3 bases are TGTGCCAGCAGTGAAGATCTAGCCGATACGCAGTATTTT.

The J gene is TRBJ2-7, the V gene TRBV12-3 or TRBV12-4, with D tentatively TRBD1 or TRBD2 (5 bases each). Trimming shortened V by 6 bases and J by 0 bases, and 21 bases separated the two germline ends. The CDR3 is 17 residues long. The CDR3 protein is CASSLGTGQVLSYEQYF. The CDR3 nucleotides read TGTGCCAGCAGCCTGGGAACGGGGCAGGTCCTCTCCTACGAGCAGTACTTC.

V is TRBV11-2 and J is TRBJ2-2; D unclear. V lost 5 bases and J 7 bases, leaving 14 bases between the germline ends. The CDR3 has 14 amino acids. Germline V gene sequence: CDR1 SGHAT, CDR2 FQNNGV. CDR3 DNA sequence: TGTGCCAGCAGCCCCACCGAGGTGGTCGGGGAGCTGTTTTTT. Protein product: CASSPTEVVGELFF.

The chain uses TRBV20-1 and TRBJ2-2, with 8 bases identical to TRBD2. The CDR3 totals 14 residues. CDR1 is DFQATT, CDR2 SNEGSKA, per germline (reference sequence). The J segment lost 5 bases and the V segment lost 6 bases, leaving 8 bases of the junction unmatched. The CDR3 here is CSALTSGGTGELFF. DNA of the CDR3: TGCAGTGCGCTTACTAGCGGAGGGACCGGGGAGCTGTTTTTT.

CDR3 in DNA: TGTGCCAGCAGCAGAAGGTGGAGCTCCTACAATGAGCAGTTCTTC. The encoded protein is CASSRRWSSYNEQFF. The V gene is TRBV7-2, the J gene TRBJ2-1; D unclear. The V gene lost 5 bases and the J gene lost 0 bases, with 11 bases spanning the gap. The V gene's germline CDR1 is SGHTA and CDR2 FQGNSA. CDR3 length: 15 amino acids.

The rearrangement joins TRBV25-1 to TRBJ2-3; the match to TRBD2 covers 9 bases. Germline CDR1 MGHDK, CDR2 SYGVNS. Trimming at V came to 3 bases and at J to 5 bases, leaving 12 bases not matched to a gene. This CDR3 contains 17 residues. The CDR3: CASSDMAGGPGVDTQYF. CDR3 bases: TGTGCCAGCAGTGACATGGCGGGAGGGCCTGGGGTAGATACGCAGTATTTT.

This clonotype showed up just a few times. This chain connects TRBV6-2 or TRBV6-3 to TRBJ2-6, with D possibly matching TRBD1 (6 bases). The CDR3 runs 18 residues. The ends were cut back, 0 bases at V and 2 bases at J, with 14 bases in the middle. The germline V gene encodes CDR1 MNHEY and CDR2 SVGEGT. The CDR3 region is CASSYSRTVFPGANVLTF. The CDR3 region has the DNA TGTGCCAGCAGTTACTCCCGGACAGTTTTCCCTGGGGCCAACGTCCTGACTTTC.

This clonotype turned up a few times. CDR3 amino acids: CASFRTGHPDTQYF. In DNA form, the CDR3 reads TGCGCCAGTTTTCGGACAGGCCATCCAGATACGCAGTATTTT. This sequence joins TRBV5-1 and TRBJ2-3; 7 bases agree with TRBD1. The CDR3 totals 14 residues. Trimming cost V 8 bases and J 4 bases; bases outside gene matches: 10. Per the germline V gene, CDR1 is SGHRS and CDR2 is YFSETQ.